This T cell receptor beta chain was identified during a study of control samples from healthy donors and cancer patients. The CDR3 covers 14 residues. In germline, CDR1 is MNHEY, CDR2 SVGAGI. V lost 2 bases and J lost 7; bases outside the gene matches: 3. Here immunoSEQ multiplex PCR was the method, and the copy in TCRdb shows in-frame clones only, minus some. The data hold fewer than 200,000 clones, with 90% to 95% observed a single time. This clone appeared a single time. The sequencing sample was made of blood. The V and J genes are TRBV6-5 and TRBJ2-2; 8 bases are a match to TRBD2. The clonotype comes from a woman aged 60-75 years in good health. In nucleotides, the CDR3 is TGTGCCAGCAGTTACCTAGCGGGTATCGGGGAGCTGTTTTTT. It encodes CASSYLAGIGELFF.